This T cell receptor (beta chain) stems from a study of cytomegalovirus exposure and HLA in healthy donors. The PCR had 60 Vbeta and 13 Jbeta primers. Some clones are missing from TCRdb's copy, which holds only in-frame ones; the method was immunoSEQ multiplex PCR. This sample has 140,000 or so clones, with 80% to 90% found just once. This sequence originates from a boy younger than 10 in good health and CMV-seronegative. The sample comprised PBMCs.

The CDR3 here is CASSQKRGGSEQYF. CDR3 DNA: TGTGCCAGCAGCCAAAAGCGGGGGGGCTCCGAGCAGTACTTC. This sequence joins TRBV6-5 and TRBJ2-7; 10 bases fit TRBD2. This CDR3 has 14 residues. Germline values: CDR1 MNHEY, CDR2 SVGAGI. V lost 6 bases to trimming and J lost 6 bases; unmatched junction nucleotides: 8.